The 5 T cell receptor beta chains given below trace back to one sample, sequenced in a study of T-cell reconstitution after alpha-beta-depleted transplantation in children. This sample's TCRbeta library carried unique molecular identifier barcodes. TCRdb analysed the PCR reads with MiXCR anew, one entry per CDR3 protein. The table shows some 180,000 distinct CDR3 sequences, with approximately 7% occurring only once. The sequenced sample was PBMCs, obtained before TCRalphabeta/CD19-depleted stem cell transplant. These receptors were taken from a boy between 2 and 15 years old with acute lymphoblastic leukemia, due to receive a stem cell transplant.

Ten or more counts support this clonotype. Here the CDR3 DNA reads TGTGCCAGCTCACCGAGGGGGGACACTGAAGCTTTCTTT. Amino acid sequence: CASSPRGDTEAFF. This rearrangement joins TRBV18 to TRBJ1-1; maybe TRBD1 (6 bases). V lost 3 bases and J 3 bases, leaving 8 bases between the germline ends. Germline CDR1 KGHSH, CDR2 LQKENI. This CDR3 is 13 amino acids long.

This clonotype was recorded only once. It may be a read error: a sequence one base away is much more abundant. The chain recombines TRBV28 with TRBJ2-1; D is tentatively TRBD1 or TRBD2 (5 bases each). V lost 10 bases, J lost 9 bases, and 19 bases lay in between. This CDR3 has 13 amino acids. Germline CDR1 and CDR2: MDHEN and SYDVKM. The CDR3 loop reads CATSSGTVGEQFF. As DNA, the CDR3 is TGTGCCACCAGCTCCGGGACCGTGGGTGAGCAGTTCTTC.

This clonotype was recorded a few times. V and J are TRBV9 and TRBJ2-5; the D gene is possibly TRBD2 (6 bases). Per the germline V gene, CDR1 is SGDLS and CDR2 is YYNGEE. The CDR3 spans 16 residues. The ends were cut back, 4 bases at V and 0 bases at J, with 16 bases in the middle. CDR3 sequence (DNA): TGTGCCAGCAGCCTAGGGGCGGGGTCGTACCAAGAGACCCAGTACTTC. It encodes CASSLGAGSYQETQYF.

This clonotype appeared a few times. V and J are TRBV14 and TRBJ2-2; D call uncertain. The CDR3 runs 15 residues. Germline CDR1 and CDR2: SGHDN and FVKESK. Trimming took off 0 bases at V and 0 bases at J, with 5 bases between the two ends. In DNA, the CDR3 is TGTGCCAGCAGCCAAGATTACCCGAACACCGGGGAGCTGTTTTTT. It specifies CASSQDYPNTGELFF.

This clonotype was picked up a small number of times. This rearrangement joins TRBV7-2 to TRBJ1-4, with D uncertain. The germline CDR1 and CDR2 sequences are SGHTA and FQGNSA. The CDR3 runs 14 residues. Trimming pared 5 bases from V and 6 bases from J, leaving 13 bases between. The CDR3 bases are TGTGCCAGCAGCCCGCAGCTTTTTGATGAAAAACTGTTTTTT. As protein: CASSPQLFDEKLFF.